This T cell receptor beta chain was identified in a study of cytomegalovirus exposure and HLA in healthy donors. Study conclusions and caveats: An assumption of roughly uniform sequencing depth across donors underlay the presence/absence analyses. Some public TCRs appeared in many individuals, while most sequences were rare.

The primer mix had 60 Vbeta and 13 Jbeta primers. Profiling relied on immunoSEQ multiplex PCR, and the TCRdb table lists in-frame clones only, not all of them. The top ten hold more than 0.45% of the sample, which has 200,000 to 250,000 clones, 78% seen once. Trimming left V 0 bases short and J 0 bases short, with 9 bases between. CDR1 is SGHRS, CDR2 YFSETQ, per germline. This CDR3 is built from 15 residues. As concerns this clone: Antigen specificity is unknown.

Input material: PBMCs. The genes are TRBV5-1 and TRBJ1-1; unclear D gene. This receptor was identified in a boy between 5 and 17 years old in good health and CMV-seronegative. The CDR3 region is CASSLGERMNTEAFF. CDR3 coding DNA: TGCGCCAGCAGCTTGGGGGAGAGAATGAACACTGAAGCTTTCTTT. The complete variable domain, with remaining parts taken from reference TRBV5-1 and TRBJ1-1, reads KAGVTQTPRYLIKTRGQQVTLSCSPISGHRSVSWYQQTPGQGLQFLFEYFSETQRNKGNFPGRFSGRQFSNSRSEMNVSTLELGDSALYLCASSLGERMNTEAFFGQGTRLTVV.